The 2 T cell receptor beta chains below come from one sample, sequenced in a study of T cell responses to AZD1222 COVID-19 vaccine. Method: immunoSEQ multiplex PCR; TCRdb's copy keeps in-frame clones and lacks some. The repertoire consists of 150,000 to 200,000 clones, with 80% to 95% occurring once and the leading ten covering 1.9%. Sequencing was performed on peripheral blood, taken 28 days after the second AZD1222 dose. These receptors all stem from an adult who received the AZD1222 COVID-19 vaccine.

The chain links TRBV10-3 to TRBJ1-5; D is undetermined. The germline V gene encodes CDR1 ENHRY and CDR2 SYGVKD. Trimming stripped 6 bases from V and 5 bases from J, with 14 bases between. This CDR3 is 14 amino acids long. CDR3 loop: CAISSDGGHQPQHF. CDR3 in DNA: TGTGCCATCAGCTCGGACGGAGGGCATCAGCCCCAGCATTTT.

The chain links TRBV6-2 or TRBV6-3 to TRBJ2-1, with D tentatively TRBD2 (6 bases). The V end lost 3 bases, the J end lost 5 bases, and 11 bases lay between the germline ends. The CDR3 is 14 residues long. From germline, CDR1 is MNHEY and CDR2 SVGEGT. DNA of the CDR3: TGTGCCAGCAGTTATTCGTGGGGGGACAATGAGCAGTTCTTC. It specifies CASSYSWGDNEQFF.